The 9 T cell receptor beta chains presented below share a single source sample, sequenced in a study of cytomegalovirus exposure and HLA in healthy donors. TCRdb keeps only in-frame clones here, not all; method: immunoSEQ multiplex PCR. In the table there are some 170,000 clones, roughly 86% of which are singletons. Source material: PBMCs. Every receptor here comes from a man between 18 and 29 years old in good health and CMV-seropositive.

This chain connects TRBV2 to TRBJ2-1; D perhaps matches TRBD2 (5 bases). With 6 bases removed from V and 4 bases from J, the gap between germline ends came to 10 bases. CDR1 and CDR2 from the germline V gene are SNHLY and FYNNEI. CDR3 length: 13 residues. DNA of the CDR3: TGTGCCAGCAGACTAGTTCTGTACAATGAGCAGTTCTTC. It codes for CASRLVLYNEQFF.

The chain is built from TRBV19 and TRBJ1-1, with D possibly matching TRBD1 (5 bases). V dropped 6 bases and J dropped 8 bases, with 13 bases sitting between them. Germline lookup yields CDR1 LNHDA and CDR2 SQIVND (reference sequence). The CDR3 has 12 amino acids. CDR3 coding DNA: TGTGCCAGTAGGATTGGGGGGAAGGAAGCTTTCTTT. This gives the protein CASRIGGKEAFF.

The rearrangement links TRBV27 to TRBJ2-7; D perhaps matches TRBD1 (5 bases). The CDR3 sequence is 16 residues long. The germline gives CDR1 MNHEY, CDR2 SMNVEV (reference sequence). The V end was cut by 6 bases, the J end by 0 bases, with 18 bases between. The CDR3 DNA is TGTGCCAGCAGCAGAAACGTCAGGACAAGCTCCTACGAGCAGTACTTC. Translated, it gives CASSRNVRTSSYEQYF.

The chain employs TRBV5-6 and TRBJ1-2, with D perhaps matching TRBD1 (5 bases). This CDR3 contains 11 residues. Trimming removed 8 bases at V and 4 bases at J, with 9 bases between. Germline V gene data show CDR1 as SGHDT and CDR2 as YYEEEE. The chain's CDR3 is CARTDFYGYTF. DNA of the CDR3: TGTGCCAGGACAGATTTCTATGGCTACACCTTC.

This clone was found once. The chain employs TRBV11-2 and TRBJ2-3; D possibly corresponds to TRBD2 (6 bases). Trimming shortened V by 4 bases and J by 5 bases, and 7 bases separated the two germline ends. This CDR3 comprises 12 residues. Per the germline V gene, CDR1 is SGHAT and CDR2 is FQNNGV. In DNA, the CDR3 is TGTGCCAGCAGCTGGGGGGAAGATACGCAGTATTTT. Protein product: CASSWGEDTQYF.

V gene TRBV15 combines with J gene TRBJ2-7; D may be TRBD2 (5 bases). Germline loops: CDR1 LNHNV, CDR2 YYDKDF (reference sequence). The CDR3 sequence is 13 residues long. V lost 8 bases and J lost 2, with 13 bases in between. The CDR3 nucleotides are TGTGCCACCGGACGCTCCGGGACCTACGAGCAGTACTTC. The encoded protein is CATGRSGTYEQYF.

This chain links TRBV25-1 with TRBJ2-1; D is perhaps TRBD2 (6 bases). From germline, CDR1 is MGHDK and CDR2 SYGVNS. The CDR3 is 17 amino acids. The V gene lost 2 bases and the J gene lost 10 bases, with 24 bases spanning the gap. The CDR3 reads CASSERTPNSAGPEQFF. DNA for the CDR3: TGTGCCAGCAGTGAAAGGACACCCAACTCTGCGGGACCCGAGCAGTTCTTC.

This chain links TRBV15 with TRBJ2-1; no clear D gene. The V end lost 1 base, the J end lost 5 bases, and 3 bases lay between the germline ends. Germline values: CDR1 LNHNV, CDR2 YYDKDF (reference sequence). The CDR3 length is 12 residues. DNA of the CDR3: TGTGCCACCAGCAGAGCAAACAATGAGCAGTTCTTC. It translates to CATSRANNEQFF.

There are a few counts of this clone. The chain recombines TRBV11-2 with TRBJ2-1; 7 bases match TRBD2. There are 14 residues in the CDR3. Germline-derived CDR1 and CDR2 are SGHAT and FQNNGV. J gave up 12 bases and V 7 bases, and 15 bases lay outside the gene matches. In DNA, the CDR3 is TGTGCCAGCACCAACCTACGGACTAGTCTGGGGCAGTTCTTC. Its protein is CASTNLRTSLGQFF.